Listed here are 18 T cell receptor beta chains from one sample, sequenced in a study of blood T cell repertoires in COVID-19. This table comes from immunoSEQ multiplex PCR, and its TCRdb copy is limited to in-frame clones, with some not included. There are about 230,000 clones in the sample; about 83% occur only once, and roughly 7% lies in the top ten. Sequencing was carried out using peripheral blood. Source of these receptors: a woman aged 50 to 60 with acute or convalescent COVID-19.

The J gene is TRBJ2-5, the V gene TRBV28; a possible D gene is TRBD2 (6 bases). Germline V gene lookup returns CDR1 MDHEN and CDR2 SYDVKM. CDR3 size: 15 residues. V lost 3 bases to trimming and J lost 2 bases, with 13 bases between them. The CDR3 DNA reads as TGTGCCAGCAGTTTGGGGCTAGCGCCTCAAGAGACCCAGTACTTC. It yields the protein CASSLGLAPQETQYF.

The chain is built from TRBV14 and TRBJ2-1; no definite D call. Germline V CDR1 and CDR2: SGHDN, FVKESK. The ends were cut back, 0 bases at V and 8 bases at J, with 5 bases in the middle. This CDR3 comprises 12 residues. DNA for the CDR3: TGTGCCAGCAGCCAAGAAATCTATGAGCAGTTCTTC. Its protein is CASSQEIYEQFF.

The chain links TRBV5-1 to TRBJ1-4, with a weak D call TRBD1 (6 bases). V lost 2 bases and J lost 8, with 16 bases in between. CDR1 is SGHRS and CDR2 is YFSETQ in the germline V gene. This CDR3 region has 15 residues. CDR3 sequence: CASSFTTGDLEKLFF. Written as DNA, the CDR3 is TGCGCCAGCAGCTTCACGACAGGAGATCTGGAAAAACTGTTTTTT. Supplemented by reference TRBV5-1 and TRBJ1-4, the full variable domain reads KAGVTQTPRYLIKTRGQQVTLSCSPISGHRSVSWYQQTPGQGLQFLFEYFSETQRNKGNFPGRFSGRQFSNSRSEMNVSTLELGDSALYLCASSFTTGDLEKLFFGSGTQLSVL.

J is TRBJ2-1 and V is TRBV5-1, with D possibly being TRBD1 (6 bases). Germline V gives CDR1 SGHRS, CDR2 YFSETQ. The CDR3 loop spans 11 amino acids. V lost 7 bases, J lost 9 bases, and 11 bases lay in between. The CDR3 spells CASQTGPEQFF. The CDR3 nucleotides are TGCGCCAGCCAAACAGGGCCTGAGCAGTTCTTC.

V and J are TRBV15 and TRBJ2-6; the match to TRBD1 covers 12 bases. Germline CDR1 is LNHNV and CDR2 is YYDKDF (reference sequence). After removal of 5 bases from V and 4 bases from J, the junction contained 9 bases not matched to a gene. The CDR3 has 18 residues. The CDR3 DNA sequence: TGTGCCACCAGCCCGCCGGGACAGGGGGCATTGGGGGCCAACGTCCTGACTTTC. Amino acid sequence: CATSPPGQGALGANVLTF. The whole variable domain, remainder taken from reference TRBV15 and TRBJ2-6, is DAMVIQNPRYQVTQFGKPVTLSCSQTLNHNVMYWYQQKSSQAPKLLFHYYDKDFNNEADTPDNFQSRRPNTSFCFLDIRSPGLGDTAMYLCATSPPGQGALGANVLTFGAGSRLTVL.

The rearrangement uses TRBV9 and TRBJ1-2; D gene unclear. Trimming took off 7 bases at V and 4 bases at J, with 14 bases between the two ends. The CDR3 sequence is 13 residues long. Germline CDR1 and CDR2: SGDLS and YYNGEE. The CDR3 is CASPVSRPYGYTF. The CDR3, as DNA: TGTGCCAGCCCGGTTAGCAGACCCTATGGCTACACCTTC.

The rearrangement links TRBV19 to TRBJ1-4; 7 bases agree with TRBD1. The CDR3 spans 16 residues. The germline V gene encodes CDR1 LNHDA and CDR2 SQIVND (reference sequence). Trimming cost V 6 bases and J 5 bases; bases outside gene matches: 12. DNA of the CDR3: TGTGCCAGTAGCCGTAACACGGGACAGAGGAATGAAAAACTGTTTTTT. Translation: CASSRNTGQRNEKLFF.

The chain recombines TRBV4-2 with TRBJ2-5; 8 bases line up with TRBD2. The trim removed 0 bases at V and 0 bases at J, leaving 3 bases unmatched. The CDR3 runs 16 residues. Germline CDR1 reads LGHNA; CDR2 reads YNFKEQ. The CDR3: CASSQDLAGHQETQYF. CDR3 sequence (DNA): TGTGCCAGCAGCCAAGACTTAGCGGGGCACCAAGAGACCCAGTACTTC.

The chain links TRBV7-2 to TRBJ2-1, with D perhaps TRBD2 (7 bases). The CDR3 is 15 residues long. The V end lost 4 bases, the J end lost 9 bases, and 19 bases lay between the germline ends. Germline V gene data show CDR1 as SGHTA and CDR2 as FQGNSA. CDR3: CASSSRRGGMGEQFF. CDR3 bases: TGTGCCAGCAGCTCTAGAAGGGGGGGCATGGGTGAGCAGTTCTTC.

The chain uses TRBV19 and TRBJ2-5, with 8 bases identical to TRBD1. This CDR3 is built from 16 residues. With 1 base clipped from V and 5 bases from J, the junction kept 9 bases outside the gene matches. CDR1 is LNHDA and CDR2 is SQIVND in the germline V gene (reference sequence). CDR3 nucleotide sequence: TGTGCCAGTAGTATAGGCGGACAGGGAATGGGTGAGACCCAGTACTTC. Protein: CASSIGGQGMGETQYF.

V usage is TRBV5-1 and J usage is TRBJ2-7; tentatively, D is TRBD2 (6 bases). Germline CDR1 reads SGHRS; CDR2 reads YFSETQ. The V end was cut by 0 bases, the J end by 2 bases, with 15 bases between. CDR3 size: 16 residues. This CDR3 is CASSLGFGSGTYEQYF. CDR3 DNA: TGCGCCAGCAGCTTGGGGTTTGGTAGCGGCACCTACGAGCAGTACTTC.

This clone was observed a single time. The chain uses TRBV5-1 and TRBJ2-7, with D possibly TRBD2 on 6 matching bases. Trimming removed 0 bases from V and 6 bases from J, with 19 bases in between. The CDR3 sequence is 16 residues long. CDR1 SGHRS and CDR2 YFSETQ come from the germline V gene. Written as DNA, the CDR3 is TGCGCCAGCAGCTTGGCCATGATCGGGGGAGGCGGCGAGCAGTACTTC. Translating it yields CASSLAMIGGGGEQYF.

The chain has TRBV9 and TRBJ2-3, with TRBD2 matching over 15 bases. The CDR3 totals 17 residues. The junction had 6 bases not matched to a gene; V was cut back by 3 bases and J by 4 bases. Germline V gene data show CDR1 as SGDLS and CDR2 as YYNGEE. The CDR3 spells CASSGGLAGGPADTQYF. As DNA, the CDR3 is TGTGCCAGCAGCGGTGGACTAGCGGGAGGGCCCGCAGATACGCAGTATTTT. The complete variable domain, with remaining parts taken from reference TRBV9 and TRBJ2-3, reads DSGVTQTPKHLITATGQRVTLRCSPRSGDLSVYWYQQSLDQGLQFLIQYYNGEERAKGNILERFSAQQFPDLHSELNLSSLELGDSALYFCASSGGLAGGPADTQYFGPGTRLTVL.

The chain employs TRBV6-5 and TRBJ1-4, with a possible D match to TRBD1 (5 bases). The CDR3 loop spans 14 amino acids. The germline V gene has CDR1 MNHEY and CDR2 SVGAGI. The CDR3 bases are TGTGTCAAGTCGGGGGAAGCAACTAATGAAAAACTGTTTTTT. It is translated as CVKSGEATNEKLFF.

The V gene is TRBV3-1 (or the pseudogene TRBV3-2), the J gene TRBJ2-2, with TRBD1 matching over 8 bases. Germline CDR1 reads LGHDT; CDR2 reads YNNKEL (reference sequence). The ends lost 0 bases at V and 1 base at J; junction bases unmatched: 7. The CDR3 length is 18 residues. CDR3 protein: CASSQDQKGQGNTGELFF. DNA for the CDR3: TGTGCCAGCAGCCAAGATCAAAAAGGACAGGGGAACACCGGGGAGCTGTTTTTT.

This clone was seen only a few times. The chain carries TRBV12-3 or TRBV12-4 and TRBJ1-2; D unclear. The CDR3 sequence is 12 residues long. V lost 3 bases and J lost 6, with 8 bases in between. DNA for the CDR3: TGTGCCAGCAGTTTCAGTAAAGATGGCTACACCTTC. Translating it yields CASSFSKDGYTF.

The J gene is TRBJ1-2, the V gene TRBV3-1 (or the pseudogene TRBV3-2), with D uncertain. The CDR3 runs to 13 residues. V was trimmed by 5 bases and J by 6 bases, leaving 13 bases between them. Germline V gives CDR1 LGHDT, CDR2 YNNKEL (reference sequence). CDR3 loop: CASSLSVGDGYTF. In DNA, the CDR3 is TGTGCCAGCAGCTTAAGTGTGGGAGATGGCTACACCTTC.

The CDR3 region is CASSGGLRSDEQYF. The CDR3 nucleotides read TGTGCCAGCAGTGGGGGACTCCGTAGTGACGAGCAGTACTTC. This chain connects TRBV28 to TRBJ2-7, with D possibly matching TRBD2 (6 bases). The length of the CDR3 is 14 residues. Trimming took off 5 bases at V and 5 bases at J, with 16 bases between the two ends. Germline CDR1 MDHEN, CDR2 SYDVKM.